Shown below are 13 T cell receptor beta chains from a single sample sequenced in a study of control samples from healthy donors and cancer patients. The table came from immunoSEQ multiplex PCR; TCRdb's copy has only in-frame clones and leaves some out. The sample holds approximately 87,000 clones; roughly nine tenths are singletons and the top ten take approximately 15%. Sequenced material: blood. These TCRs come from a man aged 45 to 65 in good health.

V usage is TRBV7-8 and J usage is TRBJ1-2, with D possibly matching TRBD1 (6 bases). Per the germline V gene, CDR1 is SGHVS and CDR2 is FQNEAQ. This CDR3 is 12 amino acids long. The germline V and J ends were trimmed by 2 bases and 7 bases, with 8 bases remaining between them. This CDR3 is CASSLKGGGYTF. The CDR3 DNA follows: TGTGCCAGCAGCTTAAAAGGGGGTGGCTACACCTTC.

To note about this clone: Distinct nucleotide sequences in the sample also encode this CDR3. CDR3 nucleotide sequence: TGCGCCAGCAGCTTGGCTGCAGGGGATACCGGGGAGCTGTTTTTT. Encoded protein: CASSLAAGDTGELFF. This rearrangement joins TRBV5-1 to TRBJ2-2, with D possibly TRBD1 on 6 matching bases. This CDR3 is built from 15 residues. V was pared by 0 bases and J by 5 bases, with 11 bases between. The germline V gene encodes CDR1 SGHRS and CDR2 YFSETQ. Complete variable domain (other parts from reference TRBV5-1 and TRBJ2-2): KAGVTQTPRYLIKTRGQQVTLSCSPISGHRSVSWYQQTPGQGLQFLFEYFSETQRNKGNFPGRFSGRQFSNSRSEMNVSTLELGDSALYLCASSLAAGDTGELFFGEGSRLTVL.

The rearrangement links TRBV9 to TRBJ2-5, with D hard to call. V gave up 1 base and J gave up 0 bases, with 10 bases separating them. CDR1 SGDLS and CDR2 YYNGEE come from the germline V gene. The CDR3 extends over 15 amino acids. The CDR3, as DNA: TGTGCCAGCAGCGTACGGCAGTCCAACCAAGAGACCCAGTACTTC. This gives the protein CASSVRQSNQETQYF.

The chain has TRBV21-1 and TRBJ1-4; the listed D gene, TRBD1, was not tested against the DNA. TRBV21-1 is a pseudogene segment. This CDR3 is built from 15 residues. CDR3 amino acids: CASGFYRGGIEKLFF. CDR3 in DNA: TGTGCCAGCGGTTTCTACAGGGGTGGAATTGAAAAACTGTTTTTT.

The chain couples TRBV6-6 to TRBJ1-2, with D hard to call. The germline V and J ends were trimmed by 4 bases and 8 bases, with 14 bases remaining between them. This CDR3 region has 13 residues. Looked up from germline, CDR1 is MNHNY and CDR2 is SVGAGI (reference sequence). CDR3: CASSSRANSGYTF. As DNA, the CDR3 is TGTGCCAGCAGTTCACGGGCCAATTCAGGCTACACCTTC.

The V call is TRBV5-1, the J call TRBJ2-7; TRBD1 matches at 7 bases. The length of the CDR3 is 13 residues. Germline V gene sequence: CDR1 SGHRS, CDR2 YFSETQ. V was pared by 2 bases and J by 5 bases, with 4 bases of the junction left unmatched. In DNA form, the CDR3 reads TGCGCCAGCAGCTTCGACAGGGATAACGAGCAGTACTTC. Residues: CASSFDRDNEQYF. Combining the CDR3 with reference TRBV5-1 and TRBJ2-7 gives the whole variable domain KAGVTQTPRYLIKTRGQQVTLSCSPISGHRSVSWYQQTPGQGLQFLFEYFSETQRNKGNFPGRFSGRQFSNSRSEMNVSTLELGDSALYLCASSFDRDNEQYFGPGTRLTVT.

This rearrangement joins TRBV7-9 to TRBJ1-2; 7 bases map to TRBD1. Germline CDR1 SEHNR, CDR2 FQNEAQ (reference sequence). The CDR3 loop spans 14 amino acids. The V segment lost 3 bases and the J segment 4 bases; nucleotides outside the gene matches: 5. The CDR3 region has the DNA TGTGCCAGCAGCTTGCCCCAGGGGGGCTATGGCTACACCTTC. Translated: CASSLPQGGYGYTF. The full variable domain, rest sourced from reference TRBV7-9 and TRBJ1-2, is DTGVSQNPRHKITKRGQNVTFRCDPISEHNRLYWYRQTLGQGPEFLTYFQNEAQLEKSRLLSDRFSAERPKGSFSTLEIQRTEQGDSAMYLCASSLPQGGYGYTFGSGTRLTVV.

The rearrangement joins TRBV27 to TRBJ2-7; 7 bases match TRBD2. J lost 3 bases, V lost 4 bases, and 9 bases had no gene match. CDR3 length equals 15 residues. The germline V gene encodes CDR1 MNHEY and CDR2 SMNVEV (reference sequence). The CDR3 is CASSSRGVGDYEQYF. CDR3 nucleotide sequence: TGTGCCAGCAGTTCCCGGGGGGTGGGCGACTACGAGCAGTACTTC.

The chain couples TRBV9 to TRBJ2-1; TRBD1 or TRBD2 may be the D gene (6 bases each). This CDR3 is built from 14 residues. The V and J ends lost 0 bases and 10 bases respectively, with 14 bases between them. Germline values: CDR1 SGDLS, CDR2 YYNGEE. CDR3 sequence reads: CASSVGGPGGEQFF. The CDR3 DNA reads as TGTGCCAGCAGCGTAGGGGGCCCCGGGGGCGAGCAGTTCTTC.

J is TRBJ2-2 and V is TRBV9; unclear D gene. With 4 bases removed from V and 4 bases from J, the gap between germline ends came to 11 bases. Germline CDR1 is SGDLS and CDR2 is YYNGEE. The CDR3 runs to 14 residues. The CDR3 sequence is CASSTQSVTGELFF. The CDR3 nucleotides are TGTGCCAGCAGCACCCAGTCAGTCACCGGGGAGCTGTTTTTT.

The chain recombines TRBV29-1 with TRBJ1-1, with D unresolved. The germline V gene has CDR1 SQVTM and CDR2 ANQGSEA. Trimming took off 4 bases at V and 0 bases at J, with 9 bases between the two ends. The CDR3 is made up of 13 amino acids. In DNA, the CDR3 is TGCAGCGTTGTCTCAGGACTGAACACTGAAGCTTTCTTT. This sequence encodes CSVVSGLNTEAFF. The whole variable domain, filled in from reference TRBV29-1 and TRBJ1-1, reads SAVISQKPSRDICQRGTSLTIQCQVDSQVTMMFWYRQQPGQSLTLIATANQGSEATYESGFVIDKFPISRPNLTFSTLTVSNMSPEDSSIYLCSVVSGLNTEAFFGQGTRLTVV.

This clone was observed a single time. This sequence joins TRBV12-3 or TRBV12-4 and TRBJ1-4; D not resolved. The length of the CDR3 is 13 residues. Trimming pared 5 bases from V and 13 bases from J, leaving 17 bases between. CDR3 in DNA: TGTGCCAGCAGTCTACCCGGCCGTGAGCGACTGTTTTTT. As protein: CASSLPGRERLFF.

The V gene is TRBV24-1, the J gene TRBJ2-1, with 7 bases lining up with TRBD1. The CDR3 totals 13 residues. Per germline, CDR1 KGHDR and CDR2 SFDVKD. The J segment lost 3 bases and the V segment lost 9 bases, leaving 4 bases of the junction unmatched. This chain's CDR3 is CATRDSDYNEQFF. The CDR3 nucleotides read TGTGCCACCCGGGACAGCGACTACAATGAGCAGTTCTTC.